Sequencing of this T cell receptor (beta chain) was carried out in a study of shared clonotypes between healthy human individuals. Deep-level running was used for the assay. Assay: immunoSEQ multiplex PCR; the TCRdb copy retains only in-frame clones and omits some. The table includes approximately 1,000,000 clones, around three quarters detected once. The CD4+ fraction was divided into a CD45RA+ naive subset and a CD45RA-negative memory subset. This clone has a single count. Its antigen is unidentified. Mismatch with germline at one junction end may stem from a read error. The CDR3 loop spans 18 amino acids. In germline, CDR1 is SGHRS, CDR2 YFSETQ. Study results and limitations: Read depth was anticipated to influence clonotype sharing among donors. Represented diversity, genetic and exposure-history alike, was limited by few donors.

The source material was memory CD4+ T cells from PBMCs. Subset of the sample: CD45RA-negative fraction. The sequence was obtained from a man younger than 35 in good health. Some clones in this sample may be carry-over from other donors' samples. This chain connects TRBV5-1 to TRBJ1-4, with a tentative D call TRBD1 (6 bases). The CDR3 DNA reads as TGCGCCAGTAGCTTGGACAGCCCCATAATTGCAACTAATGAAAAACTGTTTTTT. Amino acids: CASSLDSPIIATNEKLFF.